This TCR beta chain emerged from a study of blood T cells in healthy people across ages (dated by TCRdb to about 2015). About the full investigation: In model experiments, template switching captured about one uniquely barcoded TCR beta cDNA molecule for every two T cells. Using deep sequencing normalized with unique cDNA molecular identifiers, the study measured how TCR beta repertoire diversity changes with age. Donors were grouped into four age groups: young (average roughly 17 years), middle-aged (39), aged (roughly 62) and long-lived (over 80). To avoid experimental bias, donors of different ages were distributed randomly across sequencing lanes. Using the same blood draw, the study looked at two additional independent replicas of 1 million unique cDNA reads for two donors, one aged 18 to 30 and the other aged 80 or older.

The donors were around 39 Caucasian individuals from Russia, aged roughly 6 to 90 years, who were systemically healthy. Around 10 milliliters of peripheral blood were drawn from each donor into EDTA-treated Vacutainer tubes. Ficoll-Paque density-gradient centrifugation was used to isolate PBMCs, with at least 6 million per sample. Trizol reagent was used to extract total RNA from PBMCs, with at least 5 micrograms per sample. For every donor, flow cytometry on a PBMC aliquot measured the percentage of naive CD45RAhigh/CD27high T cells. Note on this clonotype: Its cognate antigen has yet to be identified. Per-nucleotide qualities are absent, and no much larger clonotype sits a single base away.

Study-wide conclusions, independent of this receptor: Bulk unsorted PBMC profiling prevented conclusive comparison of naive and antigen-experienced compartments. As age increased, observed TCR beta diversity per million T cells dropped in a roughly linear way, and a significant reduction was already evident by age about 40. Estimates of total diversity based on one million sequenced T cells were regarded as lower bounds and as underestimates. Compared with the aged group, the long-lived group had more naive CD4+ T cells, fewer expanded clones and increased TCR diversity, a pattern suggesting age selection. Because donor CMV infection status was unknown, age-related changes in expanded clonotypes were potentially confounded. There was a strong correlation between observed TCR beta diversity and the percentage of naive T cells measured by flow cytometry.

The CDR3 has 13 amino acids, counting the end cysteine and phenylalanine. The retained sequence is limited to the CDR3, 39 bases, with the frame set at the first base. Library prep was done by 5' RACE. TCRdb shows the sequencer as Illumina HiSeq 2500. A second roughly 6 to 12 cycle PCR used a sample-barcoded 5' primer and a J-beta primer mix. Each TCR beta cDNA molecule received a unique molecular identifier from a template-switch 5' adaptor carrying 12 random nucleotides. Each sample yielded at least 3 million CDR3-containing paired-end reads. First-strand cDNA synthesis was performed from all RNA using the Mint cDNA synthesis kit, with priming by a TRBC-specific oligonucleotide. Following uracil-DNA glycosylase treatment, a first 18-cycle PCR with universal primers M1SS and BC2_uni_R was performed on all cDNA. As for the original processing: Each sample was normalized by randomly selecting 1 million high-quality reads, each carrying a distinct molecular identifier. Reads with shared molecular identifiers were discarded instead of being binned into consensus sequences. MiTCR, with a Q25 quality threshold and the strictest error-elimination algorithm, was used for CDR3 identification, clonotype clustering and error correction. A nonparametric unseen species model using Euler transformation provided a lower-bound estimate of total TCR beta diversity. TCRdb reran the public reads through fastp at Q25 and MiXCR, keeping productive beta chains. Entries that share a CDR3 protein sequence are merged under the most common genes and DNA. The authors' filters were not applied to this entry. Recorded for this sample are 600,000 to 850,000 distinct CDR3 sequences; roughly 47% of them occurred a single time. The ten largest clones capture about 20% of the sample.

The sequence came from an older woman in good health. This sequence uses TRBV21-1 and TRBJ2-5; the table's D gene call, TRBD1, was not cross checked with the DNA. TRBV21-1 is described as a pseudogene. The sequenced material came from blood. The CDR3 reads CASRMTTGNEQYF. The bases read TGTGCCAGCCGGATGACTACAGGGAATGAGCAGTACTTC.